Listed below are T cell receptor beta chains from one sample, sequenced in a study of CD8 T cells in Susac syndrome. TCRdb independently ran MiXCR on the immunoSEQ multiplex PCR reads; one entry per CDR3 protein. The sample has about 100,000 distinct CDR3 sequences; around 96% are singletons. Material for sequencing was CD8+ T cells from PBMCs. The receptors were sampled from a human donor with Susac syndrome. Both conserved end residues are part of each CDR3. A D gene is named only where the DNA matches it firmly. Only some rows state a clone size, as once, few, many or a class for expanded clones.

size	V	length	D	J	DNA	CDR3
.	TRBV11-2	15	TRBD2	TRBJ2-5	TGTGCCAGCAGCTTAGTTACTAGCGCGGGAAAGACCCAGTACTTC	CASSLVTSAGKTQYF
.	TRBV27	13	.	TRBJ1-1	TGTGCCAGCAGTTCCCAACAGGTCAGGGAAGCTTTCTTT	CASSSQQVREAFF
.	TRBV29-1	13	.	TRBJ1-6	TGCAGCGGGCTACCGGCTAATAATTCACCCCTCCACTTT	CSGLPANNSPLHF
.	TRBV11-2	13	TRBD1	TRBJ1-4	TGTGCCAGCAGCGGGACAGGGAATGAAAAACTGTTTTTT	CASSGTGNEKLFF
.	TRBV5-6	14	TRBD2	TRBJ2-7	TGTGCCAGCAGCCCGGGACTAGGGACGAGCGAGCAGTACTTC	CASSPGLGTSEQYF
once	TRBV19	14	.	TRBJ2-5	TGTGCCAGTAGTCGTAGGGGACCCTCAGAGACCCAGTACTTC	CASSRRGPSETQYF
.	TRBV11-2	12	.	TRBJ2-5	TGTGCCAGCAGCTACAGGGAAGAGACCCAGTACTTC	CASSYREETQYF
.	TRBV28	13	.	TRBJ1-2	TGTGCCAGTTTATCCGAGCAAGGCGATGGCTACACCTTC	CASLSEQGDGYTF
once	TRBV29-1	11	.	TRBJ1-1	TGCAGCGTTGCCGGCCCCCTTGGAGCTTTCTTT	CSVAGPLGAFF
.	TRBV18	15	.	TRBJ1-1	TGTGCCAGCTCACCCCTGACAGACACAAACACTGAAGCTTTCTTT	CASSPLTDTNTEAFF
.	TRBV2	12	.	TRBJ2-7	TGTGCCAGCCGGGACGGAGCCTACGAGCAGTACTTC	CASRDGAYEQYF
once	TRBV4-1	15	.	TRBJ1-6	TGCGCCAGCAGCCAACCCACAGGGCAGACCAGACCCCTCCACTTT	CASSQPTGQTRPLHF
.	TRBV13	15	.	TRBJ2-3	TGTGCCAGCAGCACGCTCCAGGCATCCACAGATACGCAGTATTTT	CASSTLQASTDTQYF
.	TRBV20-1	18	.	TRBJ2-1	TGCAGTGCTAGAGATCGGGACCTTAGGGGGTATGGCTACAATGAGCAGTTCTTC	CSARDRDLRGYGYNEQFF
.	TRBV5-4	15	TRBD1	TRBJ2-3	TGTGCCAGCAGCTTGGACAGGGGGGTGACAGATACGCAGTATTTT	CASSLDRGVTDTQYF
.	TRBV6-5	14	.	TRBJ1-1	TGTGCCAGCAGTTACCTTCGGGGGAACACTGAAGCTTTCTTT	CASSYLRGNTEAFF
.	TRBV7-2	12	.	TRBJ2-2	TGTGCCAGCAGCTGGGTCACCGGGGAGCTGTTTTTT	CASSWVTGELFF
.	TRBV29-1	10	TRBD1	TRBJ1-1	TGCAGCGTACCGGGACAGGGAGCTTTCTTT	CSVPGQGAFF
.	TRBV19	15	.	TRBJ1-1	TGTGCCAGTAGTGCTAAGGGGGGCGAAGGGACTGAAGCTTTCTTT	CASSAKGGEGTEAFF
.	TRBV25-1	14	.	TRBJ2-5	TGTGCCAGCACCGAACGGGGGGCAGGAGAGACCCAGTACTTC	CASTERGAGETQYF
.	TRBV12-3/TRBV12-4	11	.	TRBJ1-1	TGTGCCAGCAGTCCCGGGACGGCATATCTCTTT	CASSPGTAYLF
.	TRBV28	15	.	TRBJ1-1	TGTGCCAGCAGCCCCCGGGGGGGGCAGGAAACTGAAGCTTTCTTT	CASSPRGGQETEAFF
.	TRBV29-1	13	.	TRBJ1-1	TGCAGCGTCGCGGGGGGTCCGAACACTGAAGCTTTCTTT	CSVAGGPNTEAFF
.	TRBV29-1	11	.	TRBJ1-3	TGCAGCGTTAAAGAGGGAAACACCATATATTTT	CSVKEGNTIYF
.	TRBV3-1	15	.	TRBJ2-5	TGTGCCAGCAGCCCCGAGGACACGATACAAGAGACCCAGTACTTC	CASSPEDTIQETQYF
.	TRBV10-3	14	.	TRBJ1-2	TGTGCCATCAGTGAGGGGGCTCATGGGTCTGGCTACACCTTC	CAISEGAHGSGYTF
once	TRBV6-5	15	.	TRBJ2-3	TGTGCCAGCAGTCCAAGTTGGAAGCGTTTAGATACGCAGTATTTT	CASSPSWKRLDTQYF
.	TRBV28	14	TRBD1	TRBJ2-5	TGTGCCAGCAGTTCGGACAGGGTCGGAGAGACCCAGTACTTC	CASSSDRVGETQYF
.	TRBV6-5	8	.	TRBJ1-2	TGTGCCACCCCGCGCTACACCTTC	CATPRYTF
.	TRBV7-2	14	.	TRBJ2-7	TGTGCCAGCAGCTTAGCGCGGGGAGGCTACGAGCAGTACTTC	CASSLARGGYEQYF
.	TRBV29-1	13	.	TRBJ2-5	TGCAGCGTGGCCGTAACCGACCAAGAGACCCAGTACTTC	CSVAVTDQETQYF
.	TRBV6-5	15	.	TRBJ2-1	TGTGCCAGCAGTTACGAGCAGAGCTCCTACAATGAGCAGTTCTTC	CASSYEQSSYNEQFF
.	TRBV29-1	15	.	TRBJ2-7	TGCAGCGTTGAAGTTTCGACCGGCACCGGGCTCGAGCAGTACTTC	CSVEVSTGTGLEQYF
.	TRBV3-1	15	.	TRBJ1-2	TGTGCCAGCAGCCAAGAGTCGGGCAGAAACTATGGCTACACCTTC	CASSQESGRNYGYTF
.	TRBV27	15	.	TRBJ1-5	TGTGCCAGCAGTCTAATCGGACGGTTCAATCAGCCCCAGCATTTT	CASSLIGRFNQPQHF
.	TRBV11-2	16	.	TRBJ1-5	TGTGCCAGCAGCTTAACTCTCGGGGGAGGCAATCAGCCCCAGCATTTT	CASSLTLGGGNQPQHF
few	TRBV29-1	11	.	TRBJ2-3	TGCAGCGTTGATGGGGGAAATACGCAGTATTTT	CSVDGGNTQYF
once	TRBV11-2	12	.	TRBJ2-1	TGTGCCAGCAGAGAGGGCTGGGGTGAGCAGTTCTTC	CASREGWGEQFF
.	TRBV18	14	.	TRBJ1-3	TGTGCCAGCTCATCCGGGACGGCTGGAAACACCATATATTTT	CASSSGTAGNTIYF
once	TRBV28	14	TRBD1	TRBJ2-7	TGTGCCAGCAGCGAACAGGGGTTGCCCTACGAGCAGTACTTC	CASSEQGLPYEQYF
.	TRBV23-1	14	.	TRBJ1-5	TGCCCCGAATTAGCCAGGGGATCCAATCAGCCCCAGCATTTT	CPELARGSNQPQHF
.	TRBV27	16	.	TRBJ2-7	TGTGCCAGCAGTTTCTCCCCGGACAGTTTTTCCTACGAGCAGTACTTC	CASSFSPDSFSYEQYF
.	TRBV3-1	16	TRBD1	TRBJ2-1	TGTGCCAGCAGCCGAGGGGACAGGGTATTGTACAATGAGCAGTTCTTC	CASSRGDRVLYNEQFF
.	TRBV5-1	14	.	TRBJ2-3	TGCGCCAGCAGCTTGGGACCAGAAGCAGATACGCAGTATTTT	CASSLGPEADTQYF
.	TRBV4-1	12	.	TRBJ2-3	TGCGCCAGCAGCCAAGGGGGGAATACGCAGTATTTT	CASSQGGNTQYF
once	TRBV2	15	.	TRBJ1-5	TGTGCCAGCAGTGATAGACAAATGGTAAATCAGCCCCAGCATTTT	CASSDRQMVNQPQHF
.	TRBV11-2	18	TRBD1	TRBJ2-5	TGTGCCAGCAGCATCCCTCGGGACAGCTCAAGCGTACAAGAGACCCAGTACTTC	CASSIPRDSSSVQETQYF
.	TRBV6-6	10	.	TRBJ1-5	TGTGCGGTAAGCAATCAGCCCCAGCATTTT	CAVSNQPQHF
.	TRBV12-3/TRBV12-4	12	.	TRBJ2-3	TGTGCCAGCAGTTTTAGGAGGGATACGCAGTATTTT	CASSFRRDTQYF
.	TRBV15	12	.	TRBJ1-2	TGTGCCATATTGGACAGAGACTATGGCTACACCTTC	CAILDRDYGYTF
.	TRBV6-5	15	TRBD2	TRBJ2-7	TGTGCCAGCAGTTACGGCCTAGCGGGGGGAGGCGAGCAGTACTTC	CASSYGLAGGGEQYF
.	TRBV2	17	TRBD1	TRBJ1-1	TGTGCCAGCAGTGAAGGGACGGGACAGGGGGTCGACACTGAAGCTTTCTTT	CASSEGTGQGVDTEAFF
.	TRBV20-1	12	TRBD1	TRBJ2-7	TGCAGTGCTAGAGGGGACAGTAACGAGCAGTACTTC	CSARGDSNEQYF
.	TRBV20-1	15	TRBD1	TRBJ1-2	TGCAGTGCAGAGGACAGGGGGAGCTTCAACTATGGCTACACCTTC	CSAEDRGSFNYGYTF
.	TRBV4-1	15	.	TRBJ2-3	TGCGCCAGCAGCCAAGGTGGCAGGGCGCCAGATACGCAGTATTTT	CASSQGGRAPDTQYF
.	TRBV5-6	15	TRBD2	TRBJ2-7	TGTGCCAGCAGCACCGGACTAGCGCCAACCTACGAGCAGTACTTC	CASSTGLAPTYEQYF
.	TRBV3-1	17	TRBD2	TRBJ2-1	TGTGCCAGCAGCCAAGACGGGCTAGCGGGGGCACCCAATGAGCAGTTCTTC	CASSQDGLAGAPNEQFF
.	TRBV7-9	13	TRBD2	TRBJ2-5	TGTGCCACCTCCGGAGCGGGGTTAGAGACCCAGTACTTC	CATSGAGLETQYF